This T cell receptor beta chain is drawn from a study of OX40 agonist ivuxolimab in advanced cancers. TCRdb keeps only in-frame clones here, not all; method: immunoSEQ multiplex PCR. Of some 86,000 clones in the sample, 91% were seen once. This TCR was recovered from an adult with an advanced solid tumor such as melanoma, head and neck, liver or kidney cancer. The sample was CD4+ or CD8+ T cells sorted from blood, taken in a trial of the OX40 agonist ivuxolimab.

This chain's CDR3 is CASSLGLATDEQYF. CDR3 DNA sequence: TGTGCCAGCAGCTTGGGACTAGCGACAGACGAGCAGTACTTC. The chain links TRBV13 to TRBJ2-5; the match to TRBD2 covers 10 bases. The DNA end is more similar to TRBJ2-7, so the J call may be wrong. Looked up from germline, CDR1 is PRHDT and CDR2 is FYEKMQ (reference sequence). The CDR3 spans 14 residues.